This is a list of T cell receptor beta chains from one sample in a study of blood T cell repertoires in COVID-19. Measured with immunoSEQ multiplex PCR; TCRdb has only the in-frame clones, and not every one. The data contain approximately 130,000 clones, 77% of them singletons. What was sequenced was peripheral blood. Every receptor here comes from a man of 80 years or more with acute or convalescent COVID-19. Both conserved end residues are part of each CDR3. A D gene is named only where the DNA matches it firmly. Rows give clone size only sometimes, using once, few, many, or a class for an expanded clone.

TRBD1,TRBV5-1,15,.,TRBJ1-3,CASSSGTGIGNTIYF,TGCGCCAGCAGCAGCGGGACAGGCATCGGAAACACCATATATTTT
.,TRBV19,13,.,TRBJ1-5,CASSISGNQPQHF,TGTGCCAGTAGTATTTCTGGCAATCAGCCCCAGCATTTT
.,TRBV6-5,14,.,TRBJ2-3,CASSIPPEADTQYF,TGTGCCAGCAGTATCCCACCTGAGGCTGATACGCAGTATTTT
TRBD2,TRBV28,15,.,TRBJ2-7,CASSLGWEGKYEQYF,TGTGCCAGCAGTTTGGGTTGGGAGGGGAAATACGAGCAGTACTTC
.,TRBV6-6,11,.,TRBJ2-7,CASSYSYFQYF,TGTGCCAGCAGTTACTCGTACTTCCAGTACTTC
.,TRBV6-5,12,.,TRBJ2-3,CASRTSTDTQYF,TGTGCCAGCAGAACTAGCACAGATACGCAGTATTTT
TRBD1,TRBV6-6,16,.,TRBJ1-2,CASAGGTGVGRYGYTF,TGTGCCAGCGCTGGGGGGACAGGGGTGGGTCGCTATGGCTACACCTTC
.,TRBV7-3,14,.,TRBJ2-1,CASSLRGWENEQFF,TGTGCCAGCAGCTTACGAGGGTGGGAAAATGAGCAGTTCTTC
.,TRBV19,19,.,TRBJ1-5,CASSSPPGVSTYSNQPQHF,TGTGCCAGTAGTTCTCCACCAGGGGTATCGACTTATAGCAATCAGCCCCAGCATTTT
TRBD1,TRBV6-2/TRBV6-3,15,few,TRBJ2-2,CASSNYRGNTGELFF,TGTGCCAGCAGTAACTACAGGGGTAACACCGGGGAGCTGTTTTTT
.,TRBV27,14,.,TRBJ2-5,CASRKTGTSGAQYF,TGTGCCAGCAGGAAAACCGGGACTTCGGGGGCCCAGTACTTC
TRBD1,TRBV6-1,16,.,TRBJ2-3,CASSAADRGRGDTQYF,TGTGCCAGCAGTGCCGCGGACAGGGGGCGCGGAGATACGCAGTATTTT
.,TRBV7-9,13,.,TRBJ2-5,CASSFGGRETQYF,TGTGCCAGCAGCTTTGGAGGGAGGGAGACCCAGTACTTC
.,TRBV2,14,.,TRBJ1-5,CASSEVAGSQPQHF,TGTGCCAGCAGTGAAGTGGCGGGGAGTCAGCCCCAGCATTTT
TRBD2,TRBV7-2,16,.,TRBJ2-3,CASSPRLAGGPDTQYF,TGTGCCAGCAGCCCCCGCCTAGCGGGGGGGCCAGATACGCAGTATTTT
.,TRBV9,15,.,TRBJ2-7,CASSVATNGYYEQYF,TGTGCCAGCAGCGTAGCTACTAATGGCTACTACGAGCAGTACTTC
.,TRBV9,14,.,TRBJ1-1,CASSVGLGNTEAFF,TGTGCCAGCAGCGTAGGGCTTGGGAACACTGAAGCTTTCTTT
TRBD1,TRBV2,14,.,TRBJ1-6,CARKRGTENSPLHF,TGTGCCAGGAAGAGGGGGACAGAGAATTCACCCCTCCACTTT
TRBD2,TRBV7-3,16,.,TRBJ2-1,CASSPTRTSGHNEQFF,TGTGCCAGCAGCCCAACCCGGACTAGCGGACACAATGAGCAGTTCTTC
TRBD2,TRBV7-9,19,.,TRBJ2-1,CASRPGTSGSSSSYNEQFF,TGTGCCAGCAGGCCCGGGACTAGCGGGTCCTCGAGCTCCTACAATGAGCAGTTCTTC
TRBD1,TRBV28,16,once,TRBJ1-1,CASTEPGGARGTEAFF,TGTGCCAGTACGGAACCAGGGGGCGCAAGAGGGACTGAAGCTTTCTTT
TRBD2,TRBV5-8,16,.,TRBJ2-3,CASSWGGLAGPDTQYF,TGTGCCAGCAGCTGGGGAGGGCTAGCGGGGCCGGATACGCAGTATTTT
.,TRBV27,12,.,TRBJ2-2,CASSFSVGELFF,TGTGCCAGCAGTTTTTCGGTCGGGGAGCTGTTTTTT
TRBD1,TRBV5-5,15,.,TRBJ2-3,CASSLGQGAPDTQYF,TGTGCCAGCAGCTTGGGACAGGGGGCCCCAGATACGCAGTATTTT
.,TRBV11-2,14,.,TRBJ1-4,CASSLELSNEKLFF,TGTGCCAGCAGCTTAGAACTATCGAATGAAAAACTGTTTTTT
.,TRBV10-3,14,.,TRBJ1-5,CAISEGGDNQPQHF,TGTGCCATCAGTGAAGGGGGAGACAATCAGCCCCAGCATTTT
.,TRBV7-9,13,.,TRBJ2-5,CASSLGVSETQYF,TGTGCCAGCAGCTTAGGCGTCTCAGAGACCCAGTACTTC
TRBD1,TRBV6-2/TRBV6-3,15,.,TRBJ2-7,CASSYPGQGAFEQYF,TGTGCCAGCAGTTACCCGGGACAGGGGGCGTTCGAGCAGTACTTC
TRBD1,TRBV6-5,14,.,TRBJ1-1,CASSRDRENTEAFF,TGTGCCAGCAGTAGGGACAGGGAGAACACTGAAGCTTTCTTT
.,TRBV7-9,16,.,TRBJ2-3,CASSAQAGLIRDTQYF,TGTGCCAGCAGCGCACAGGCAGGGTTAATTAGAGATACGCAGTATTTT
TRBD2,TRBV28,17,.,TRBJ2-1,CASSLGGGGPSYNEQFF,TGTGCCAGCAGTTTAGGTGGCGGGGGGCCCTCCTACAATGAGCAGTTCTTC
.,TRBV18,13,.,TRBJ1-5,CASSPPGVMAQHF,TGTGCCAGCTCACCTCCAGGCGTCATGGCCCAGCATTTT